This T cell receptor (beta chain) was found in a study of blood T cell repertoires in COVID-19. Study information: The United States, Italy and Spain were the sources of the acute and convalescent COVID-19 samples. The analysed material was cDNA or gDNA that came from T cells, B-cell-depleted T cells, or PBMCs.

Authors' data handling: Amplifying reference gene primers gave estimates of nucleated cell counts. Profiled with immunoSEQ multiplex PCR; TCRdb holds only in-frame clones, not every one. That table gives V, J and clone size, and the DNA gave D and trimming. Altogether some 340,000 clones are present, 75% to 90% being singletons, with the ten largest covering roughly 3.6%. This TCR derives from a woman younger than 35 with acute or convalescent COVID-19. Specimen: peripheral blood.

The CDR3 nucleotides read TGCGCCAGCAGCTTGAGGGGGTGGACTGAAGCTTTCTTT. Translating gives CASSLRGWTEAFF. The chain links TRBV5-1 to TRBJ1-1; a possible D gene is TRBD1 (6 bases). Germline loops: CDR1 SGHRS, CDR2 YFSETQ. The germline V and J ends were trimmed by 1 base and 5 bases, with 9 bases remaining between them. The CDR3 consists of 13 residues.